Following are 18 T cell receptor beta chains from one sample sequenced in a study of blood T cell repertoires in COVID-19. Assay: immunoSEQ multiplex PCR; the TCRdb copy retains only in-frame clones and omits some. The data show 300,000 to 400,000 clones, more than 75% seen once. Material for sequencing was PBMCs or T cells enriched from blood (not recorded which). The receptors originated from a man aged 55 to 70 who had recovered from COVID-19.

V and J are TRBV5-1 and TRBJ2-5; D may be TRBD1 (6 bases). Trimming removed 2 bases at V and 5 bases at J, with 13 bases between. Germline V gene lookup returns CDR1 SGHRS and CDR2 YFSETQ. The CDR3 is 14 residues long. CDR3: CASSFQGKVETQYF. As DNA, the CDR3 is TGCGCCAGCAGCTTTCAGGGGAAAGTGGAGACCCAGTACTTC. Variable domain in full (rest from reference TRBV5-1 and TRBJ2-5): KAGVTQTPRYLIKTRGQQVTLSCSPISGHRSVSWYQQTPGQGLQFLFEYFSETQRNKGNFPGRFSGRQFSNSRSEMNVSTLELGDSALYLCASSFQGKVETQYFGPGTRLLVL.

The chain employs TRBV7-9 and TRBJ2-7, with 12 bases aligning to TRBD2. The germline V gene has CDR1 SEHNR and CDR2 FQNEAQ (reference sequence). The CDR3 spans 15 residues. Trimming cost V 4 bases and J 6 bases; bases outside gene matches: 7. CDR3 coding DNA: TGTGCCAGCAGCTCGACTAGCGGGGGACTGGGCGAGCAGTACTTC. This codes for CASSSTSGGLGEQYF.

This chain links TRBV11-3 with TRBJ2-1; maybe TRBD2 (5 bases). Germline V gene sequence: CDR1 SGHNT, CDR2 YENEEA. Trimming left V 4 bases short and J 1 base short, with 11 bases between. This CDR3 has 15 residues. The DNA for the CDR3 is TGTGCCAGCAGCTCCTCATCGGGATCCTACAATGAGCAGTTCTTC. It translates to CASSSSSGSYNEQFF.

The CDR3 region is CASSSGSRGYEQYF. The CDR3 nucleotides are TGTGCCAGCAGTTCCGGGTCACGAGGCTACGAGCAGTACTTC. This chain joins TRBV2 and TRBJ2-7, with unresolved D. Trimming removed 5 bases from V and 3 bases from J, with 14 bases in between. The CDR3 length is 14 residues. From germline, CDR1 is SNHLY and CDR2 FYNNEI.

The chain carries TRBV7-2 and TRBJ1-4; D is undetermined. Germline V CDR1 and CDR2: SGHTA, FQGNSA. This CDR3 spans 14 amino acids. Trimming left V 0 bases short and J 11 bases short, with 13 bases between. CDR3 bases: TGTGCCAGCAGCTTAGCCCACGGACTGAGGAAACTGTTTTTT. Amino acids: CASSLAHGLRKLFF.

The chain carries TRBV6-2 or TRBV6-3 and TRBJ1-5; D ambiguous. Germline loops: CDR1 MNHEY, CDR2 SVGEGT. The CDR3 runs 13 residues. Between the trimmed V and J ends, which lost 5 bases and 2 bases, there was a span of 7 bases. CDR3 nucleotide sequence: TGTGCCAGCAGTCAGTACGGCAATCAGCCCCAGCATTTT. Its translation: CASSQYGNQPQHF.

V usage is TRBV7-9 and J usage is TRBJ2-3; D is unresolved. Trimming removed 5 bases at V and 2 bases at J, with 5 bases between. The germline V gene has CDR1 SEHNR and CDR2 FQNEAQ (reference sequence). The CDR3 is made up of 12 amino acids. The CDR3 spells CASSLYTDTQYF. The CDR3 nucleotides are TGTGCCAGCAGCCTATACACAGATACGCAGTATTTT.

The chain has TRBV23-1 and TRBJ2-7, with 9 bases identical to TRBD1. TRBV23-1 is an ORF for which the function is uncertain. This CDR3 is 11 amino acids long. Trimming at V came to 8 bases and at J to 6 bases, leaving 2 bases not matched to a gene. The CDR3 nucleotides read TGCGCCAGCCCGGACAGGGGCGAGCAGTACTTC. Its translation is CASPDRGEQYF.

CDR3 loop: CARRTGKQETQYF. The CDR3 nucleotides are TGTGCCAGGAGGACAGGTAAACAAGAGACCCAGTACTTC. The chain has TRBV21-1 and TRBJ2-5; TRBD1 is taken as the D call from the table, unchecked against the DNA. TRBV21-1 is shown as a pseudogene. CDR3 length: 13 residues.

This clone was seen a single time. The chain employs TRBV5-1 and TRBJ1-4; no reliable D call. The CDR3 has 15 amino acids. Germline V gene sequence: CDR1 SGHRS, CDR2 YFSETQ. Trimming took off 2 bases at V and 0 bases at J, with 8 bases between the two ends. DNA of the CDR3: TGCGCCAGCAGCTTCTCAGCGGCAACTAATGAAAAACTGTTTTTT. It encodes CASSFSAATNEKLFF.

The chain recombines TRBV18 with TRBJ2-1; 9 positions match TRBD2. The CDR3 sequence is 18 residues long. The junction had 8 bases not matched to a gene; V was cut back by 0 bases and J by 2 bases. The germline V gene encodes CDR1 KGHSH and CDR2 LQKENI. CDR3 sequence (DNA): TGTGCCAGCTCACCACCGAAGTTAGCGGGAGTTGCCTACAATGAGCAGTTCTTC. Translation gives CASSPPKLAGVAYNEQFF. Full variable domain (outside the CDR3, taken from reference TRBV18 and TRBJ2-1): NAGVMQNPRHLVRRRGQEARLRCSPMKGHSHVYWYRQLPEEGLKFMVYLQKENIIDESGMPKERFSAEFPKEGPSILRIQQVVRGDSAAYFCASSPPKLAGVAYNEQFFGPGTRLTVL.

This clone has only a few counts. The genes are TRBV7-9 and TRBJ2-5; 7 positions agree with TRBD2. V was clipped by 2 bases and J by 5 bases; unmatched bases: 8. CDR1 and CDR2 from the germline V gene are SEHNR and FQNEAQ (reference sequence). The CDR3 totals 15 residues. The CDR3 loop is CASSLSSGLQETQYF. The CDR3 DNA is TGTGCCAGCAGCTTAAGTAGCGGGCTCCAGGAGACCCAGTACTTC. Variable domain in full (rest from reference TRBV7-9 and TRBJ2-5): DTGVSQNPRHKITKRGQNVTFRCDPISEHNRLYWYRQTLGQGPEFLTYFQNEAQLEKSRLLSDRFSAERPKGSFSTLEIQRTEQGDSAMYLCASSLSSGLQETQYFGPGTRLLVL.

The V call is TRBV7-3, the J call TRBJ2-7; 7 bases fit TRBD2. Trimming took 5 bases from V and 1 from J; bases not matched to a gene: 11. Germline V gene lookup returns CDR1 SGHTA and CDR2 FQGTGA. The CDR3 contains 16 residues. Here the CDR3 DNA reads TGTGCCAGCAGCCCCACCCCTGGGAGGGATTCCTACGAGCAGTACTTC. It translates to CASSPTPGRDSYEQYF.

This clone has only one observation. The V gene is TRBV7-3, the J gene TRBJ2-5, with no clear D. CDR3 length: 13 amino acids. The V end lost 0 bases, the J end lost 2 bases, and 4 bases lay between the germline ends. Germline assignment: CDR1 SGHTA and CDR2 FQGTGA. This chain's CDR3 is CASSLTPQETQYF. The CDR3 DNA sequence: TGTGCCAGCAGCTTAACCCCACAAGAGACCCAGTACTTC.

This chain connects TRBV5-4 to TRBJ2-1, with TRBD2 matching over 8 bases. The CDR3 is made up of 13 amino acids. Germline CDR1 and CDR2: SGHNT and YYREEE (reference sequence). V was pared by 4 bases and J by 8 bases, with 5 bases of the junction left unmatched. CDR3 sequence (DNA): TGTGCCAGCAGCCACGGGGGGGCTGATGAGCAGTTCTTC. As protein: CASSHGGADEQFF.

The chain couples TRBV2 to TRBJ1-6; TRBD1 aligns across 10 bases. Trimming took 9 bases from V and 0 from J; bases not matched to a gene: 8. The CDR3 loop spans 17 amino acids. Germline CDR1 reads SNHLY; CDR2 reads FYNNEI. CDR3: CARAKGDRGSYNSPLHF. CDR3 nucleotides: TGTGCCAGAGCAAAGGGGGACAGGGGCTCCTATAATTCACCCCTCCACTTT. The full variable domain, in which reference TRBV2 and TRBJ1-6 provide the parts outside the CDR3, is EPEVTQTPSHQVTQMGQEVILRCVPISNHLYFYWYRQILGQKVEFLVSFYNNEISEKSEIFDDQFSVERPDGSNFTLKIRSTKLEDSAMYFCARAKGDRGSYNSPLHFGNGTRLTVT.

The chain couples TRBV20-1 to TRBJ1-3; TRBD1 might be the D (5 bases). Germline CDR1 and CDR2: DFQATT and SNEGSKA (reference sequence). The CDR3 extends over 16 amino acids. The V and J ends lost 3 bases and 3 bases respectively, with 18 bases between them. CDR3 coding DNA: TGCAGTGCTAGTAACCCCCGGGGGGTTAGTGGAAACACCATATATTTT. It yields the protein CSASNPRGVSGNTIYF.

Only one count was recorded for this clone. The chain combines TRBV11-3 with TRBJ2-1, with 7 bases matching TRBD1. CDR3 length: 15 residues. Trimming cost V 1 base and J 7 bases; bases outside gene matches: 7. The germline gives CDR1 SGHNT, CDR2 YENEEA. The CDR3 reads CASSLGGTVRNEQFF. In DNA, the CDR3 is TGTGCCAGCAGCTTAGGAGGGACAGTGAGGAATGAGCAGTTCTTC.